This T cell receptor beta chain derives from a study of T cells in Graves' hyperthyroidism and ophthalmopathy. The CDR3 extends over 17 amino acids. Germline V gene lookup returns CDR1 MNHNS and CDR2 SASEGT. V lost 2 bases to trimming and J lost 7 bases; unmatched junction nucleotides: 11. Researchers amplified the TCR beta CDR3 regions from RNA transcripts. The TCR CDR3 first-round RT-PCR relied on the HTBI primer set. TCRdb recomputed calls from the multiplex PCR reads with MiXCR, one row per CDR3 protein. The sample consists of under 750,000 distinct CDR3 sequences, roughly 20% of them appearing once. In its sample, this clonotype was seen a few times. Newly diagnosed patients aged 18 to 65 had hyperthyroidism of under 2 months' duration. This sample holds PBMCs from less than 11 ml fresh peripheral blood.

The chain couples TRBV6-1 to TRBJ1-6; 7 bases are a match to TRBD1. Sequenced sample: blood. This TCR was sampled from a woman aged 50 to 60 with Graves' hyperthyroidism that later progressed to Graves' ophthalmopathy. The CDR3 reads CASSELGVRGGNSPLHF. The CDR3 nucleotides are TGTGCCAGCAGTGAACTGGGTGTCAGGGGGGGAAATTCACCCCTCCACTTT.